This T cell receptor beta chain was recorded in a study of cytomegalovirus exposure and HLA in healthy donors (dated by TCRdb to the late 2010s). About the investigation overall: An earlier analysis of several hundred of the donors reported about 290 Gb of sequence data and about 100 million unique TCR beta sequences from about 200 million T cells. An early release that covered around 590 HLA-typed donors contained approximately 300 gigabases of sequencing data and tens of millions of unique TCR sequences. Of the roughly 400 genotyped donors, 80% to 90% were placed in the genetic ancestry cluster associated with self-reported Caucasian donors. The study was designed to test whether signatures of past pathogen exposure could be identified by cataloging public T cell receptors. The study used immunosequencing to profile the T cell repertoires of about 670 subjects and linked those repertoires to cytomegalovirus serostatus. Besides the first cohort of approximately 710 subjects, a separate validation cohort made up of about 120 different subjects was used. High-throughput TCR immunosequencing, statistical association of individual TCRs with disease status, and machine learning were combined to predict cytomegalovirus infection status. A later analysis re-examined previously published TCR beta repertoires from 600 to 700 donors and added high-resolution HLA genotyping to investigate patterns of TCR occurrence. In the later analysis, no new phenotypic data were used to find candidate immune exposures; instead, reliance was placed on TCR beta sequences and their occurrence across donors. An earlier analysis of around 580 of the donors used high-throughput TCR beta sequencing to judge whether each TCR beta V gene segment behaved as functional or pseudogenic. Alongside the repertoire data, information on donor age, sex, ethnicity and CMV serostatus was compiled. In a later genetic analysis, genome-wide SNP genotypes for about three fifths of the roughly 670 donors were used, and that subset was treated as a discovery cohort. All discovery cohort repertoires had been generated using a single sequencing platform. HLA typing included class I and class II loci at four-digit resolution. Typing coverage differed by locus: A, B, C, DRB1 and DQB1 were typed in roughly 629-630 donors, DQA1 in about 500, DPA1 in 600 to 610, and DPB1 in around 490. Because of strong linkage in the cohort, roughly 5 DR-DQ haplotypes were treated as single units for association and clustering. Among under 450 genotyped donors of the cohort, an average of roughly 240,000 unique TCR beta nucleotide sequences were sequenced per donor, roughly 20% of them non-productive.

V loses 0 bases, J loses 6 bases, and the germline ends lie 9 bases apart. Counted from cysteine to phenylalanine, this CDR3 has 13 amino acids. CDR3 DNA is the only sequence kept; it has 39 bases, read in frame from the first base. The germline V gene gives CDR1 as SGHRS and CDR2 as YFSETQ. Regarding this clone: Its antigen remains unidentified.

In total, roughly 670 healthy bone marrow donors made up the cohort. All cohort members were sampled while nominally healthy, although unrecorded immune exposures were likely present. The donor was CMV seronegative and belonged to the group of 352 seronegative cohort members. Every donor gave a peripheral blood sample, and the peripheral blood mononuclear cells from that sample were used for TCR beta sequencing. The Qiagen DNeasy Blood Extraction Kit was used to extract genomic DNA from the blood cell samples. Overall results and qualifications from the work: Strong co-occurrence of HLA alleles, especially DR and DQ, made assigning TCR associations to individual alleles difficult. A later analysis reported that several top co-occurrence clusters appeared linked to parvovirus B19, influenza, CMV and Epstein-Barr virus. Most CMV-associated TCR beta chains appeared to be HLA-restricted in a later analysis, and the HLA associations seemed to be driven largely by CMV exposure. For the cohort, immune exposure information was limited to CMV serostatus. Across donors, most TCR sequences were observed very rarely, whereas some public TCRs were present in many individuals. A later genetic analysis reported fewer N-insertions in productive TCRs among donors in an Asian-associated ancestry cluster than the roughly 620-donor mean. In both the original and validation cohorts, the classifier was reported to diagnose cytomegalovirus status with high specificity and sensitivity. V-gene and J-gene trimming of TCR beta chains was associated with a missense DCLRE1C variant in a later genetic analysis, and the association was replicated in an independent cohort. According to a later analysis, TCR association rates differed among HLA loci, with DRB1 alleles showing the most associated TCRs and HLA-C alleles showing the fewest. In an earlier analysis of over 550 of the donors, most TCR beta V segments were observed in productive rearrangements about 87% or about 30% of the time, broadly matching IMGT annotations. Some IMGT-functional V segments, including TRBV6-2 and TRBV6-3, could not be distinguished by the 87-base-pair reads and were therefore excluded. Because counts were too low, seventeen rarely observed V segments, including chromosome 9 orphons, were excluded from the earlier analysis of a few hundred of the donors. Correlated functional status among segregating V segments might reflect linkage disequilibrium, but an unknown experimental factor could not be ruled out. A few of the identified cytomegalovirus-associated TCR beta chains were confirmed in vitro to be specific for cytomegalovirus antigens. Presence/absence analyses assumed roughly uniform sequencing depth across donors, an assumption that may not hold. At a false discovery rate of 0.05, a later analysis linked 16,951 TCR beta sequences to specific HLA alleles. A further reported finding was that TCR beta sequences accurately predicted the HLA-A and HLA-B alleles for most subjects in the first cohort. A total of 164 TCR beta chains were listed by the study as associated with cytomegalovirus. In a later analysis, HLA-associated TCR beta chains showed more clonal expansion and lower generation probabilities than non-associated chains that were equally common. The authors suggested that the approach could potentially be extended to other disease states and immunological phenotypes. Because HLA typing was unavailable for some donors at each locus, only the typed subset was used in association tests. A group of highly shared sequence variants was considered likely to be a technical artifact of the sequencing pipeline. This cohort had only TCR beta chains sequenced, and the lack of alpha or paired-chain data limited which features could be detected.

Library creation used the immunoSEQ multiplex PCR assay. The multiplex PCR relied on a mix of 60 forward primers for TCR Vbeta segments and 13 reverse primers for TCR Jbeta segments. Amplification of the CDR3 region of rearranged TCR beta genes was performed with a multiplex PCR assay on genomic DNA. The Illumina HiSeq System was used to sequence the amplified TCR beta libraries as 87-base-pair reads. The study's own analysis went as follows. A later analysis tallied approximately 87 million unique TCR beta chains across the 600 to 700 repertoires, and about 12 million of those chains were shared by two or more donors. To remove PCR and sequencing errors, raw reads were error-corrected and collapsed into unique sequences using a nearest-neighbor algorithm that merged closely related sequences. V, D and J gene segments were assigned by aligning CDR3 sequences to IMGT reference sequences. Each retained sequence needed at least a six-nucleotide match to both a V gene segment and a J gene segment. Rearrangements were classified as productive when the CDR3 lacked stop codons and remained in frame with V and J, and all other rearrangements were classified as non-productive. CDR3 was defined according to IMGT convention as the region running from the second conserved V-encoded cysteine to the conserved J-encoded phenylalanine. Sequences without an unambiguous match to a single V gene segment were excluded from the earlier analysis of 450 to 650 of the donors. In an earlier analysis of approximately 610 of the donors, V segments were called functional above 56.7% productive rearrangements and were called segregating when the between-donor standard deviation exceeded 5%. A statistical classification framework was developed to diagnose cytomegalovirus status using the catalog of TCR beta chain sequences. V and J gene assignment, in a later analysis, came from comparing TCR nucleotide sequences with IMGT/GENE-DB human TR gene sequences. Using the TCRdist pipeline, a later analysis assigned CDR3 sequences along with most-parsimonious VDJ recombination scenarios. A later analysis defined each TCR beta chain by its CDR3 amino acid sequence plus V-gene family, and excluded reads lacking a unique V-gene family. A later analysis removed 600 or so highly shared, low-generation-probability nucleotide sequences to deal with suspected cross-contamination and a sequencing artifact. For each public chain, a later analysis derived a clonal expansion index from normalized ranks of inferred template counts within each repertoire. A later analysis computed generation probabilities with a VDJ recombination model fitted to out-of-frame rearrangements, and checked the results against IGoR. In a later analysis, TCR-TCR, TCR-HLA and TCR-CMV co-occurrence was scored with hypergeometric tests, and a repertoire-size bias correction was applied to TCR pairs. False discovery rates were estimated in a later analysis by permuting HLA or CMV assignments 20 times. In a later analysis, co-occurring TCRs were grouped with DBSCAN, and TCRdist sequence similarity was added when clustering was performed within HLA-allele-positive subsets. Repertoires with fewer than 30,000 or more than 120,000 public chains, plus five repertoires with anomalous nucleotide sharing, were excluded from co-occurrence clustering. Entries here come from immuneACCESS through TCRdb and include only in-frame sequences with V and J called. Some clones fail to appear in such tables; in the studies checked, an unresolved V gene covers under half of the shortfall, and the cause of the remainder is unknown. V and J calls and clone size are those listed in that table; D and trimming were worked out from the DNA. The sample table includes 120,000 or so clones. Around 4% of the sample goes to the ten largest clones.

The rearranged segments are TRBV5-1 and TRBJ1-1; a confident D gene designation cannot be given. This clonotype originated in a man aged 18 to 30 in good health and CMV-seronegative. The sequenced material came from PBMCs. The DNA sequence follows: TGCGCCAGCAGCTTGGCGGTATACTCTGAAGCTTTCTTT. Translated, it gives CASSLAVYSEAFF.